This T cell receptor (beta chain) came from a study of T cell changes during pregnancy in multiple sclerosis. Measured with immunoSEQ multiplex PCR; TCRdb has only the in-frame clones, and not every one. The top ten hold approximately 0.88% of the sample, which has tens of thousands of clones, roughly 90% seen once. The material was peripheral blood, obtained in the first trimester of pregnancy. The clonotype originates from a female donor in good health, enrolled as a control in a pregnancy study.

CDR3: CASSFSPNNEKLFF. The CDR3 DNA sequence: TGTGCCAGCAGCTTTAGCCCCAACAATGAAAAACTGTTTTTT. The chain carries TRBV7-8 and TRBJ1-4; D remains ambiguous. Germline-derived CDR1 and CDR2 are SGHVS and FQNEAQ. This CDR3 spans 14 amino acids. The V gene lost 3 bases and the J gene lost 5 bases, with 10 bases spanning the gap.